This record concerns one T cell receptor beta chain sequence. This record belongs to a study of T cell responses to AZD1222 COVID-19 vaccine. Libraries were prepared by immunoSEQ multiplex PCR; TCRdb keeps only in-frame clonotypes and omits some of them. Of some 140,000 clones in the sample, more than 90% are singletons; the top ten hold under 2%. V lost 3 bases to trimming and J lost 3 bases, with 9 bases between them. Germline CDR1 reads MDHEN; CDR2 reads SYDVKM. This CDR3 region has 14 residues. The chain recombines TRBV28 with TRBJ2-1; a possible D gene is TRBD2 (6 bases). Sequencing used peripheral blood, obtained 28 days after the second AZD1222 dose. The sequence derives from an adult who received the AZD1222 COVID-19 vaccine. DNA of the CDR3: TGTGCCAGCAGTTTGGGGGGACTCTACAATGAGCAGTTCTTC. Its translation: CASSLGGLYNEQFF.